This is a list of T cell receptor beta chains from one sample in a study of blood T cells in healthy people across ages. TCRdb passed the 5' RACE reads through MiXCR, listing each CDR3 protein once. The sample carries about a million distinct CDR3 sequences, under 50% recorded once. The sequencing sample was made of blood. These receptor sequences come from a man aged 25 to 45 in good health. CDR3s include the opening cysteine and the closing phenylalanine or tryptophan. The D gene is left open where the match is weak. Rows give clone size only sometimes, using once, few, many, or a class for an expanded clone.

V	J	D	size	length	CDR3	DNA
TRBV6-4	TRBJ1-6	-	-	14	CASSDSMWDSPLHF	TGTGCCAGCAGTGACTCGATGTGGGATTCACCCCTCCACTTT
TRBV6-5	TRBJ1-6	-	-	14	CASSYANLDSPLHF	TGTGCCAGCAGTTACGCGAATTTAGATTCACCCCTCCACTTT
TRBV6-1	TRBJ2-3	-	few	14	CASSGSPRIDTQYF	TGTGCCAGCAGTGGGTCCCCTCGCATCGATACGCAGTATTTT
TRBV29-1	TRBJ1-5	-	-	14	CSVLLGGGNQPQHF	TGCAGCGTTCTTTTAGGGGGAGGTAATCAGCCCCAGCATTTT
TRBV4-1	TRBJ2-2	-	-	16	CASSQDRLSNTGELFF	TGCGCCAGCAGCCAAGATAGACTTTCGAACACCGGGGAGCTGTTTTTT
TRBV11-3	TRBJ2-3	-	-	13	CASSLGLRDTQYF	TGTGCCAGCAGCTTAGGGCTGCGGGATACGCAGTATTTT
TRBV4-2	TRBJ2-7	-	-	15	CASSQGEASPGEQYF	TGTGCCAGCAGCCAAGGAGAGGCCTCCCCGGGCGAGCAGTACTTC
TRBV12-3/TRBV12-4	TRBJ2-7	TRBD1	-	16	CASSLAGTGTSYEQYF	TGTGCCAGCAGTTTAGCCGGGACAGGGACGTCCTACGAGCAGTACTTC
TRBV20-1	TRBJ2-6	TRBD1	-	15	CSATTGPSGTNVLTF	TGCAGTGCTACGACAGGGCCTTCTGGGACCAACGTCCTGACTTTC
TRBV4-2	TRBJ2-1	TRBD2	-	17	CASSQEWRGGRYNEQFF	TGTGCCAGCAGCCAAGAGTGGCGGGGGGGCAGATACAATGAGCAGTTCTTC
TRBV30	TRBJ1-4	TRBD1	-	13	CAWRTGAAEKLFF	TGTGCCTGGAGAACAGGGGCGGCTGAAAAACTGTTTTTT
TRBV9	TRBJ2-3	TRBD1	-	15	CASSVMTGPPDTQYF	TGTGCCAGCAGCGTAATGACAGGGCCACCAGATACGCAGTATTTT
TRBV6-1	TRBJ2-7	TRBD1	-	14	CASSDGTGGVEQYF	TGTGCCAGCAGCGACGGGACAGGGGGCGTTGAGCAGTACTTC
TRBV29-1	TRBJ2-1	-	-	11	CSVVSGNEQFF	TGCAGCGTAGTCAGCGGCAATGAGCAGTTCTTC
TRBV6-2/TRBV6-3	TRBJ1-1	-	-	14	CASSYEHENTEAFF	TGTGCCAGCAGTTACGAACACGAGAACACTGAAGCTTTCTTT
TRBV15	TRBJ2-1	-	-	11	CATSRVDEQFF	TGTGCCACCAGCAGAGTCGATGAGCAGTTCTTC
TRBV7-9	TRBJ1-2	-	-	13	CASSPGPEAGYTF	TGTGCCAGCAGCCCTGGGCCCGAGGCTGGCTACACCTTC
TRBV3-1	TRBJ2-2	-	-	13	CASSQRQTGELFF	TGTGCCAGCAGCCAACGACAGACCGGGGAGCTGTTTTTT
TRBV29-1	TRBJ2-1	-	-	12	CSVHDQRNEQFF	TGCAGCGTCCACGACCAGAGGAATGAGCAGTTCTTC
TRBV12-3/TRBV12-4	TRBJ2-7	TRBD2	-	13	CASKSSGTYEQYF	TGTGCCAGCAAGTCGAGCGGGACCTACGAGCAGTACTTC
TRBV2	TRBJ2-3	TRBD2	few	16	CASSKRASGRTDTQYF	TGTGCCAGCAGTAAAAGGGCTAGCGGACGCACAGATACGCAGTATTTT
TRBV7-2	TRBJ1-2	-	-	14	CASSHSDSRYGYTF	TGTGCCAGCAGCCATTCCGACAGTCGGTATGGCTACACCTTC
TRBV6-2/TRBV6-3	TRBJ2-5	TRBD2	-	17	CASTGLAGRAGAETQYF	TGTGCCAGCACCGGACTAGCGGGTAGGGCTGGGGCAGAGACCCAGTACTTC
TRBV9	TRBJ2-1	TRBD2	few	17	CASSVEGGTSGYNEQFF	TGTGCCAGCAGCGTAGAGGGCGGGACTAGCGGTTACAATGAGCAGTTCTTC
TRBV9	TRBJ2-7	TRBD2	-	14	CASSVEGLAVEQYF	TGTGCCAGCAGCGTAGAGGGACTAGCGGTCGAGCAGTACTTC
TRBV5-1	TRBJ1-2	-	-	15	CASSLLRAAGYGYTF	TGCGCCAGCAGCTTGTTGCGGGCCGCTGGCTATGGCTACACCTTC
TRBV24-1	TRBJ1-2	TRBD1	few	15	CATSDVPGQGTTYTF	TGTGCCACCAGTGATGTTCCGGGACAGGGGACGACCTACACCTTC
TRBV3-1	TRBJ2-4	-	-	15	CASSQGSGNKNIQYF	TGTGCCAGCAGCCAAGGTTCTGGGAACAAAAACATTCAGTACTTC
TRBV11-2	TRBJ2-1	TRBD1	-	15	CASSLETGGGYEQFF	TGTGCCAGCAGCTTAGAGACAGGGGGAGGCTACGAGCAGTTCTTC
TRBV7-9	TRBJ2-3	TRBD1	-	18	CASRGDRGHTVPTDTQYF	TGTGCCAGCCGCGGAGACAGGGGGCACACAGTCCCCACAGATACGCAGTATTTT
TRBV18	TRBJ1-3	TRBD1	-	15	CASSQGAPSGNTIYF	TGTGCCAGCTCTCAGGGGGCTCCATCTGGAAACACCATATATTTT
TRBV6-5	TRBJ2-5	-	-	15	CASSSPGDSREAQYF	TGTGCCAGCAGTTCCCCGGGGGACTCGCGAGAGGCCCAGTACTTC
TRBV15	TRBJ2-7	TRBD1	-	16	CATSARGQLISYEQYF	TGTGCCACCAGCGCCCGGGGACAGTTGATTTCCTACGAGCAGTACTTC
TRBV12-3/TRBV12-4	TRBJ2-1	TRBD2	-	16	CASSSGGLAGVNEQFF	TGTGCCAGCAGTTCCGGGGGCCTAGCGGGAGTTAATGAGCAGTTCTTC
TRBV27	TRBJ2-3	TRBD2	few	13	CASSLGRGRPQYF	TGTGCCAGCAGTTTGGGGCGGGGGAGGCCGCAGTATTTT
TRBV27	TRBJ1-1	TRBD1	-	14	CASSFGLGQDEAFF	TGTGCCAGCAGTTTCGGTTTGGGACAGGATGAAGCTTTCTTT
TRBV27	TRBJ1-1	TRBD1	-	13	CASRTGLNTEAFF	TGTGCCAGCCGGACAGGGTTGAACACTGAAGCTTTCTTT
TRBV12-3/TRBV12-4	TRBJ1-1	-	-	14	CASRWEMVRTEAFF	TGTGCCAGCAGATGGGAGATGGTAAGGACTGAAGCTTTCTTT
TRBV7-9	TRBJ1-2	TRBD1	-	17	CASSGGQGARTNYGYTF	TGTGCCAGCAGCGGGGGACAGGGGGCTAGGACTAACTATGGCTACACCTTC
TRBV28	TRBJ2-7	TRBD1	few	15	CASKGGDRGRYEQYF	TGTGCCAGCAAAGGGGGTGACAGGGGGCGATACGAGCAGTACTTC
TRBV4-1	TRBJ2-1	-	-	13	CASSQEFQNEQFF	TGCGCCAGCAGCCAAGAATTTCAGAATGAGCAGTTCTTC